This TCR beta chain was captured by sequencing in a study of cytomegalovirus exposure and HLA in healthy donors. Study-level information: Unique TCRs from HLA-typed donors, about 78 million of them, were held in an early data release.

Germline V lookup: CDR1 MNHEY, CDR2 SMNVEV (reference sequence). The CDR3 runs 17 residues. The V segment lost 2 bases and the J segment 1 base; nucleotides outside the gene matches: 5. PCR was performed using 60 Vbeta and 13 Jbeta primers. Data came from immunoSEQ multiplex PCR; TCRdb stores just in-frame clones and leaves some out. The data contain about 98,000 clones, 75% to 85% of them singletons. In the case of this clone: The antigen remains unidentified.

Points from the study as a whole: Upon later analysis, HLA-associated TCR beta chains proved more clonally expanded than other, equally common chains. After further analysis at a later stage, 17,000 or so TCR beta sequences were associated with HLA alleles at 0.05 false discovery rate.

The V gene is TRBV27, the J gene TRBJ2-5, with 12 bases matching TRBD2. Input material: PBMCs. The receptor comes from a young man in good health and CMV-seropositive. The CDR3 bases are TGTGCCAGCAGTTTAAGGCTAGCGGGGGGGCGCCAAGAGACCCAGTACTTC. Amino acids: CASSLRLAGGRQETQYF.